This record looks at one T cell receptor beta chain sequence and its context. The sample originates from a study of blood T cell repertoires in COVID-19. Study-level background: Sites across the United States, Italy and Spain contributed samples from acute and convalescent COVID-19. Sample material is recorded as cDNA or gDNA derived from T cells, B-cell-depleted T cells, or PBMCs.

CDR3 length: 16 amino acids. J lost 7 bases, V lost 1 base, and 12 bases had no gene match. Germline CDR1 reads MNHEY; CDR2 reads SMNVEV (reference sequence). In the study's own analysis: Amplifying reference gene primers gave estimates of nucleated cell counts. The assay was immunoSEQ multiplex PCR, and TCRdb's table has in-frame clones only and misses some. D and trimming come from the DNA, and the V and J calls and clone size come from that table. The sample comprises under 200,000 clones, 88% of which are singletons, and roughly 25% rests with the top ten. The receptor comes from a man aged 60 to 69 with acute or convalescent COVID-19. Sequenced material: peripheral blood. This chain links TRBV27 with TRBJ1-2, with 7 positions matching TRBD1. The CDR3: CASSLLPTGSLIGYTF. Here the CDR3 DNA reads TGTGCCAGCAGTTTATTACCGACAGGGTCCCTAATTGGCTACACCTTC.